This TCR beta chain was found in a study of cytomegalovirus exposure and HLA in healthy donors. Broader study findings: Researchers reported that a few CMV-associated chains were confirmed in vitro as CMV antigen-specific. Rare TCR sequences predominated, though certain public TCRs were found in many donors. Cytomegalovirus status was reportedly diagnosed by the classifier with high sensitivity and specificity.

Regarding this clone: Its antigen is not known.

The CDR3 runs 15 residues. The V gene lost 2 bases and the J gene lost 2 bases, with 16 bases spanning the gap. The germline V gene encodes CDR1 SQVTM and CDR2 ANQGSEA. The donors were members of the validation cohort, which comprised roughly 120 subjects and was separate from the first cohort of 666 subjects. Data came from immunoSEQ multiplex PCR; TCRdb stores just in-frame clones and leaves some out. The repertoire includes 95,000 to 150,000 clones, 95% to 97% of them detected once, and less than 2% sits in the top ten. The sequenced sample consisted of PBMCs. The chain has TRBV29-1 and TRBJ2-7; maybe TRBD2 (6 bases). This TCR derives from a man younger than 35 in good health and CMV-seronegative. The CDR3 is CSVELTGSGAYEQYF. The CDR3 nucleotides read TGCAGCGTTGAATTAACCGGGAGCGGCGCCTACGAGCAGTACTTC.